Below, 9 T cell receptor beta chains from the same sample are listed, as sequenced in a study of OX40 agonist ivuxolimab in advanced cancers. Repertoires were generated with immunoSEQ multiplex PCR, while TCRdb's copy carries only in-frame clones and drops some. Of fewer than 80,000 clones listed, roughly 89% are singletons. The sample was CD4+ or CD8+ T cells sorted from blood, taken in a trial of the OX40 agonist ivuxolimab. Receptors originate from an adult with an advanced solid tumor such as melanoma, head and neck, liver or kidney cancer.

About this clone: A junction boundary mismatches the germline segment, possibly from a read error. V is TRBV4-2 and J is TRBJ1-2, with D possibly TRBD1 on 6 matching bases. The germline V gene has CDR1 LGHNA and CDR2 YNFKEQ. CDR3 length: 13 residues. This CDR3 reads CASSQGQDYGCTF. Here the CDR3 DNA reads TGTGCCAGCAGCCAAGGACAGGACTATGGCTGCACCTTC.

The CDR3 DNA sequence: TGTGCCAGCAATACGGTCACAGATACGCAGTATTTT. Its translation is CASNTVTDTQYF. The chain couples TRBV28 to TRBJ2-3; D is ambiguous. Trimming stripped 7 bases from V and 2 bases from J, with 7 bases between. The CDR3 has 12 residues. Germline V gene sequence: CDR1 MDHEN, CDR2 SYDVKM.

The chain employs TRBV2 and TRBJ2-2; TRBD1 matches 8 bases. The V and J ends lost 11 bases and 6 bases, in that order; junction bases with no gene match: 14. This CDR3 region has 15 residues. Germline-derived CDR1 and CDR2 are SNHLY and FYNNEI. This chain's CDR3 is CASQVGTGFAGELFF. The DNA of the CDR3 is TGTGCCTCTCAAGTGGGGACAGGCTTCGCCGGGGAGCTGTTTTTT.

This clone has just one count. This chain uses TRBV15 with TRBJ1-5; D may be TRBD1 (5 bases). Germline V lookup: CDR1 LNHNV, CDR2 YYDKDF (reference sequence). This CDR3 has 15 residues. The ends were cut back, 3 bases at V and 3 bases at J, with 12 bases in the middle. CDR3 nucleotides: TGTGCCACCAGCAGGTTGGGGCAGCTCAATCAGCCCCAGCATTTT. Translated, it gives CATSRLGQLNQPQHF.

The genes are TRBV14 and TRBJ2-2; TRBD2 matches 8 bases. CDR3 length: 17 residues. V lost 1 base and J lost 5; bases outside the gene matches: 9. Germline-derived CDR1 and CDR2 are SGHDN and FVKESK. The CDR3 nucleotides read TGTGCCAGCAGCCAAGGTGGTTTGAGCGGGGGAACCGGGGAGCTGTTTTTT. This codes for CASSQGGLSGGTGELFF.

Notes on this clone: The DNA is omitted, as the CDR3 cannot be located on it reliably, and the CDR3 follows TCRdb's listing. This chain connects TRBV12-2 to TRBJ1-3; the table's D call, TRBD1, was not checked against the DNA. TRBV12-2 is a pseudogene locus. Inclusive of both ends, the CDR3 amounts to 17 amino acids. The chain's CDR3 is CASRLVGRGISGNTIYF.

V gene TRBV7-9 combines with J gene TRBJ2-1, with 12 bases that match TRBD2. The V segment lost 4 bases and the J segment 12 bases; nucleotides outside the gene matches: 16. Germline V gene lookup returns CDR1 SEHNR and CDR2 FQNEAQ (reference sequence). The CDR3 spans 17 residues. In nucleotides, the CDR3 is TGTGCCAGCAGCTCGGGGTCGGGACTAGCGGGTGCAGGGGGGCAGTTCTTC. This encodes CASSSGSGLAGAGGQFF.

The CDR3 spells CASSFPAVSYNEQFF. In DNA, the CDR3 is TGTGCCAGCAGTTTCCCAGCGGTATCCTACAATGAGCAGTTCTTC. The chain is built from TRBV28 and TRBJ2-1, with a weak D call TRBD2 (5 bases). CDR1 is MDHEN, CDR2 SYDVKM, per germline. V lost 3 bases to trimming and J lost 1 base, with 10 bases between them. The length of the CDR3 is 15 residues.

The chain has TRBV7-9 and TRBJ2-3; D perhaps matches TRBD2 (6 bases). Germline V lookup: CDR1 SEHNR, CDR2 FQNEAQ (reference sequence). This CDR3 region has 16 residues. The V end lost 2 bases, the J end lost 6 bases, and 18 bases lay between the germline ends. The CDR3 DNA is TGTGCCAGCAGCTTACGGCGGGACGGGCGGTGGGATACGCAGTATTTT. It encodes CASSLRRDGRWDTQYF. Combining the CDR3 with reference TRBV7-9 and TRBJ2-3 gives the whole variable domain DTGVSQNPRHKITKRGQNVTFRCDPISEHNRLYWYRQTLGQGPEFLTYFQNEAQLEKSRLLSDRFSAERPKGSFSTLEIQRTEQGDSAMYLCASSLRRDGRWDTQYFGPGTRLTVL.